This T cell receptor beta chain was retrieved from a study of monozygotic twins with inflammatory bowel disease. This CDR3 region has 14 residues. From germline, CDR1 is SGHNT and CDR2 YYREEE (reference sequence). TCRdb reanalyzed the 5' RACE reads, giving one entry per CDR3 protein sequence and no DNA. The listing records more than 300,000 distinct CDR3 sequences. This receptor was taken from a human donor with ulcerative colitis or Crohn's disease, or a healthy co-twin of an affected twin (not recorded which). Sequences were obtained from blood. The rearrangement joins TRBV5-4 to TRBJ2-6; TCRdb's D gene call, TRBD1, goes unchecked for lack of DNA. CDR3: CASSFRAGANVLTF.